This note documents a single TCR beta chain sequence. The sample belongs to a study of OX40 agonist ivuxolimab in advanced cancers. The CDR3 totals 14 residues. Germline CDR1 and CDR2: SNHLY and FYNNEI. V lost 6 bases, J lost 1 base, and 0 bases stayed unmatched. The data were produced by immunoSEQ multiplex PCR, yet TCRdb's version contains in-frame clones alone and is incomplete. The table records approximately 99,000 clones, approximately 87% of them present only once. The V call is TRBV2, the J call TRBJ1-3; TRBD1 matches at 10 bases. The input for sequencing was CD4+ or CD8+ T cells sorted from blood, taken in a trial of the OX40 agonist ivuxolimab. The sequence derives from an adult with an advanced solid tumor such as melanoma, head and neck, liver or kidney cancer. The CDR3 here is CASRDRGSGNTIYF. DNA of the CDR3: TGTGCCAGCAGGGACAGGGGGTCTGGAAACACCATATATTTT.